A selection of T cell receptor beta chains follows, all from one sample in a study of blood T cells in healthy people across ages. TCRdb re-analysed the 5' RACE reads in MiXCR, keeping a single row per CDR3 protein. The sample lists 850,000 or so distinct CDR3 sequences; 29% were seen once. Sequencing was performed on blood. The origin of the receptors is a woman older than 75 in good health. CDR3s include the opening cysteine and the closing phenylalanine or tryptophan. The D gene is left open where the match is weak. Some rows have no size entry. The others give once, few or many, or a class for an expanded clone.

>.|many|TRBV4-3|TRBJ1-2
TGCGCCAGCAGCCTAAGGAGTAACTATGGCTACACCTTC
CASSLRSNYGYTF
>.|.|TRBV20-1|TRBJ1-6
TGCAGTGCCAGGAGGGGGGAGGATTCACCCCTCCACTTT
CSARRGEDSPLHF
>.|many|TRBV20-1|TRBJ2-1
TGCAGTGCTAGAGATGCGGGGGCAGGGGGCCACAATGAGCAGTTCTTC
CSARDAGAGGHNEQFF
>.|many|TRBV7-2|TRBJ2-5
TGTGCCAGCAGCTTGAAGGCAGAGACCCAGTACTTC
CASSLKAETQYF
>.|.|TRBV5-5|TRBJ2-1
TGTGCCAGCAGCTTGGGGAGGACAGCGGGCTCCTACAATGAGCAGTTCTTC
CASSLGRTAGSYNEQFF
>.|many|TRBV30|TRBJ2-1
TGTGCCTGGAGTGATTGGAGCTCCTACAATGAGCAGTTCTTC
CAWSDWSSYNEQFF
>.|many|TRBV30|TRBJ2-5
TGTGCCCGATCAACCAGGACAGCAAGGGGTGAGACCCAGTACTTC
CARSTRTARGETQYF
>.|.|TRBV7-9|TRBJ1-2
TGTGCCAGCGATACAGGGCTAACAGCTAACTATGGCTACACCTTC
CASDTGLTANYGYTF
>TRBD2|many|TRBV20-1|TRBJ2-1
TGCAGTGCCCCGGGAGGGGGGTACAATGAGCAGTTCTTC
CSAPGGGYNEQFF
>TRBD1|.|TRBV5-1|TRBJ1-5
TGCGCCAGCAGCTTGGGAATAACAGGGGACTATAGCAATCAGCCCCAGCATTTT
CASSLGITGDYSNQPQHF
>.|many|TRBV10-2|TRBJ2-1
TGCGCCAGCTGGAAGGGAAATGAGCAGTTCTTC
CASWKGNEQFF
>.|many|TRBV20-1|TRBJ2-3
TGCAGTGCTTACAGGGACGGAAGCACAGATACGCAGTATTTT
CSAYRDGSTDTQYF
>TRBD1|.|TRBV24-1|TRBJ1-5
TGTGCCACCAGTGCCCCCGGACAGGCCAAATGTCAGCCCCAGCATTTT
CATSAPGQAKCQPQHF
>.|many|TRBV5-4|TRBJ2-1
TGTGCCAGCAGCTTGGCAGGAAGTTCGAAGTACAATGAGCAGTTCTTC
CASSLAGSSKYNEQFF
>.|.|TRBV6-6|TRBJ1-2
TGTGCCAGCACTTATGCCCGCGGACCGTACTATGGCTACACCTTC
CASTYARGPYYGYTF
>TRBD1|many|TRBV4-3|TRBJ2-1
TGCGCCAGCAGCCAAGCTAACAGGGGGTTAGGGAATGAGCAGTTCTTC
CASSQANRGLGNEQFF
>TRBD2|many|TRBV25-1|TRBJ2-5
TGTGCCAGCAGTGAAGGGTCGAGCGGGGGCTTAGAGACCCAGTACTTC
CASSEGSSGGLETQYF